These 22 T cell receptor beta chains originate from one sample sequenced in a study of T-cell reconstitution after alpha-beta-depleted transplantation in children. Unique molecular identifiers featured in how the TCRbeta library was prepared. TCRdb reprocessed the PCR reads with MiXCR, giving one entry per CDR3 protein. The repertoire includes about a million distinct CDR3 sequences, about 29% of them detected once, and more than 25% sits in the top ten. The starting material was PBMCs, mostly from graft donor cells, obtained 360 days after TCRalphabeta/CD19-depleted stem cell transplant. The receptors were sampled from a boy under two years old who had a stem cell transplant for SCID, so the T cells may come from the graft donor.

The chain has TRBV27 and TRBJ2-7, with D hard to call. CDR1 is MNHEY, CDR2 SMNVEV, per germline (reference sequence). V was trimmed by 6 bases and J by 3 bases, leaving 12 bases between them. The CDR3 sequence is 13 residues long. CDR3 nucleotides: TGTGCCAGCAGCTTCAAAGGGTACTACGAGCAGTACTTC. Its translation: CASSFKGYYEQYF.

This clonotype was seen only once. The chain carries TRBV12-3 or TRBV12-4 and TRBJ2-4, with D perhaps matching TRBD1 (6 bases). This CDR3 has 12 amino acids. V gave up 6 bases and J gave up 7 bases, with 10 bases separating them. The CDR3, as DNA: TGTGCCAGCAGCTCCCAGGGGAACATTCAGTACTTC. Protein: CASSSQGNIQYF.

This clonotype was counted a few times. This chain connects TRBV20-1 to TRBJ2-5; D may match TRBD1 or TRBD2 (5 bases each). Germline V lookup: CDR1 DFQATT, CDR2 SNEGSKA (reference sequence). CDR3 size: 15 residues. V lost 3 bases to trimming and J lost 5 bases, with 19 bases between them. CDR3 region: CSASPGTSGRETQYF. CDR3 DNA sequence: TGCAGTGCTAGCCCAGGGACCTCGGGCCGGGAGACCCAGTACTTC.

This clonotype was counted between two and nine times. The chain links TRBV20-1 to TRBJ1-4; D remains ambiguous. The CDR3 sequence is 15 residues long. Germline CDR1 DFQATT, CDR2 SNEGSKA (reference sequence). Trimming stripped 0 bases from V and 7 bases from J, with 15 bases between. CDR3 bases: TGCAGTGCTAGAGATAGAGGACGGATCGGTGAAAAACTGTTTTTT. Its translation: CSARDRGRIGEKLFF.

This chain uses TRBV20-1 with TRBJ1-6, with 7 bases aligning to TRBD1. Losses at the gene ends were 5 bases for V and 11 bases for J; bases not matched to a gene: 9. The CDR3 has 13 amino acids. In germline, CDR1 is DFQATT, CDR2 SNEGSKA (reference sequence). CDR3 loop: CSAGARQGTPLHF. The DNA for the CDR3 is TGCAGTGCTGGGGCTCGACAGGGTACACCCCTCCACTTT.

The J gene is TRBJ2-7, the V gene TRBV5-1; D is undetermined. Germline CDR1 and CDR2: SGHRS and YFSETQ. Deletions cut 0 bases from V and 4 bases from J, with 11 bases between. CDR3 size: 14 residues. The CDR3 sequence: CASSLAWPKYEQYF. CDR3 DNA sequence: TGCGCCAGCAGCTTGGCGTGGCCTAAATACGAGCAGTACTTC. Based on the CDR3 plus reference TRBV5-1 and TRBJ2-7, the full variable domain is KAGVTQTPRYLIKTRGQQVTLSCSPISGHRSVSWYQQTPGQGLQFLFEYFSETQRNKGNFPGRFSGRQFSNSRSEMNVSTLELGDSALYLCASSLAWPKYEQYFGPGTRLTVT.

The gene calls are TRBV18 and TRBJ2-1; perhaps TRBD1 as D (7 bases). Trimming took off 3 bases at V and 5 bases at J, with 14 bases between the two ends. CDR3 length: 15 amino acids. Germline V gene lookup returns CDR1 KGHSH and CDR2 LQKENI. The CDR3 sequence: CASSPGTAGHNEQFF. In nucleotides, the CDR3 is TGTGCCAGCTCACCGGGGACAGCGGGTCACAATGAGCAGTTCTTC.

The table lists this clonotype with a few counts. The chain employs TRBV7-9 and TRBJ2-1; no definite D call. The germline gives CDR1 SEHNR, CDR2 FQNEAQ (reference sequence). The CDR3 is made up of 12 amino acids. Trimming removed 5 bases at V and 13 bases at J, with 15 bases between. The CDR3 spells CASSPLGGAQFF. CDR3 coding DNA: TGTGCCAGCAGCCCCCTGGGTGGAGCTCAGTTCTTC.

The chain has TRBV6-1 and TRBJ1-5; D ambiguous. The CDR3 contains 15 residues. Trimming left V 5 bases short and J 0 bases short, with 11 bases between. From germline, CDR1 is MNHNS and CDR2 SASEGT. The CDR3, as DNA: TGTGCCAGCAGTCCATCTCAGCTTAGCAATCAGCCCCAGCATTTT. It specifies CASSPSQLSNQPQHF.

In this sample, this clonotype turned up once. The chain uses TRBV6-5 and TRBJ2-5; possible D gene TRBD1, 7 bases. Germline loops: CDR1 MNHEY, CDR2 SVGAGI. The CDR3 loop spans 15 amino acids. V dropped 0 bases and J dropped 5 bases, with 13 bases sitting between them. The DNA for the CDR3 is TGTGCCAGCAGTTACTCGCAGGGGGGCCTGGAGACCCAGTACTTC. Translated: CASSYSQGGLETQYF.

The V gene is TRBV2, the J gene TRBJ2-5; D uncertain. The V and J ends lost 6 bases and 1 base respectively, with 12 bases between them. Germline values: CDR1 SNHLY, CDR2 FYNNEI. This CDR3 is built from 14 residues. CDR3: CASSRWRTQETQYF. CDR3 DNA: TGTGCCAGCAGCCGCTGGCGTACCCAAGAGACCCAGTACTTC. The full variable domain, with the rest looked up from reference TRBV2 and TRBJ2-5, is EPEVTQTPSHQVTQMGQEVILRCVPISNHLYFYWYRQILGQKVEFLVSFYNNEISEKSEIFDDQFSVERPDGSNFTLKIRSTKLEDSAMYFCASSRWRTQETQYFGPGTRLLVL.

The J gene is TRBJ1-1, the V gene TRBV5-1; D is unclear. The length of the CDR3 is 12 residues. V was clipped by 4 bases and J by 8 bases, with 12 bases between them. Germline V gene lookup returns CDR1 SGHRS and CDR2 YFSETQ. DNA of the CDR3: TGCGCCAGCAGCCAGGCTACAGCAGAAGCTTTCTTT. Its protein product is CASSQATAEAFF.

This clonotype appeared a few times. This rearrangement joins TRBV29-1 to TRBJ2-3; D not certain. With 7 bases removed from V and 2 bases from J, the gap between germline ends came to 10 bases. Germline V lookup: CDR1 SQVTM, CDR2 ANQGSEA. This CDR3 region has 12 residues. The chain's CDR3 is CSDREYTDTQYF. CDR3 bases: TGCAGCGATCGTGAATACACAGATACGCAGTATTTT.

This clonotype showed up just a few times. This chain joins TRBV30 and TRBJ2-3, with D tentatively TRBD1 (5 bases). The germline CDR1 and CDR2 sequences are GTSNPN and SVGIG (reference sequence). There are 16 residues in the CDR3. V shed 2 bases and J shed 2 bases, with 17 bases lying between them. CDR3 sequence (DNA): TGTGCCTGGAGTCAGTGGACAATCCCTGACACAGATACGCAGTATTTT. This encodes CAWSQWTIPDTDTQYF. Filled out from reference TRBV30 and TRBJ2-3, the complete variable domain reads SQTIHQWPATLVQPVGSPLSLECTVEGTSNPNLYWYRQAAGRGLQLLFYSVGIGQISSEVPQNLSASRPQDRQFILSSKKLLLSDSGFYLCAWSQWTIPDTDTQYFGPGTRLTVL.

The V gene is TRBV12-3 or TRBV12-4, the J gene TRBJ1-6, with 7 positions matching TRBD1. With V trimmed by 3 bases and J by 6 bases, 2 bases remained unmatched. The CDR3 has 14 residues. The CDR3 is CASSLTGSNSPLHF. Here the CDR3 DNA reads TGTGCCAGCAGTTTGACAGGGTCTAATTCACCCCTCCACTTT.

This clonotype was picked up a small number of times. V is TRBV11-1 and J is TRBJ2-1; perhaps TRBD1 as D (6 bases). CDR3 length equals 15 residues. V lost 2 bases and J 4 bases, leaving 12 bases between the germline ends. From germline, CDR1 is SGHAT and CDR2 FQDESV (reference sequence). The CDR3, as DNA: TGTGCCAGCAGCTTATCGTGGCAGGGGTACAATGAGCAGTTCTTC. Its protein is CASSLSWQGYNEQFF.

The chain recombines TRBV15 with TRBJ2-3; D is unclear. CDR3 length equals 16 residues. The V end was cut by 5 bases, the J end by 1 base, with 16 bases between. CDR1 is LNHNV, CDR2 YYDKDF, per germline (reference sequence). This CDR3 reads CATSDSSHDRTDTQYF. The CDR3 nucleotides read TGTGCCACCAGCGATTCTTCGCACGACCGCACAGATACGCAGTATTTT.

This clonotype has more than one count but fewer than ten. The rearrangement uses TRBV28 and TRBJ2-3; TRBD2 matches at 8 bases. The CDR3 contains 17 residues. Losses at the gene ends were 2 bases for V and 1 base for J; bases not matched to a gene: 8. Germline V gene data show CDR1 as MDHEN and CDR2 as SYDVKM. As DNA, the CDR3 is TGTGCCAGCAGTTTAGCGGGGGGCCCCGATGGCACAGATACGCAGTATTTT. Translated, it gives CASSLAGGPDGTDTQYF.

The chain is built from TRBV12-3 or TRBV12-4 and TRBJ2-7, with D perhaps matching TRBD1 or TRBD2 (5 bases each). The CDR3 runs to 16 residues. Trimming left V 5 bases short and J 4 bases short, with 21 bases between. The CDR3: CASSPGPPRGRYEQYF. Written as DNA, the CDR3 is TGTGCCAGCAGTCCCGGGCCCCCGAGGGGCAGATACGAGCAGTACTTC.

The rearrangement links TRBV24-1 to TRBJ2-2, with D hard to call. The length of the CDR3 is 11 residues. The V and J ends lost 2 bases and 6 bases respectively, with 0 bases between them. In germline, CDR1 is KGHDR, CDR2 SFDVKD. DNA for the CDR3: TGTGCCACCAGTGATTCCGGGGAGCTGTTTTTT. Protein sequence: CATSDSGELFF.

The chain employs TRBV29-1 and TRBJ1-2; 7 nucleotides agree with TRBD1. Unmatched junction bases numbered 6, after V lost 1 base and J lost 4 bases. From germline, CDR1 is SQVTM and CDR2 ANQGSEA. CDR3 size: 14 residues. The CDR3 DNA is TGCAGCGTTGAAGCAGTGACAGGGACCTATGGCTACACCTTC. As protein: CSVEAVTGTYGYTF.

In its sample, this clonotype was seen a few times. The rearrangement joins TRBV20-1 to TRBJ1-1; TRBD1 matches at 9 bases. V lost 8 bases to trimming and J lost 4 bases; unmatched junction nucleotides: 2. This CDR3 is 11 amino acids long. The germline V gene encodes CDR1 DFQATT and CDR2 SNEGSKA (reference sequence). DNA of the CDR3: TGCAGTTTGACAGGGGGCACTGAAGCTTTCTTT. It yields the protein CSLTGGTEAFF.